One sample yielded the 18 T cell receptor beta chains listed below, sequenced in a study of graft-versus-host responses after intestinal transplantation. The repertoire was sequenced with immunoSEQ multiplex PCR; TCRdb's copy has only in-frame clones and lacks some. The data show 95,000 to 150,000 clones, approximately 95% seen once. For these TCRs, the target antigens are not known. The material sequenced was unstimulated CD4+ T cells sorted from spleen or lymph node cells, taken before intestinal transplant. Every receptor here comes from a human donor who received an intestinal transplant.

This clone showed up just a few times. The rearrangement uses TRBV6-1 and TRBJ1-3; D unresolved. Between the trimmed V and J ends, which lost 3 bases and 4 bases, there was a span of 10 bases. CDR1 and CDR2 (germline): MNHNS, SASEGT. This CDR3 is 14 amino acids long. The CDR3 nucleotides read TGTGCCAGCAGTGATGGGCAGATCGGAAACACCATATATTTT. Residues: CASSDGQIGNTIYF.

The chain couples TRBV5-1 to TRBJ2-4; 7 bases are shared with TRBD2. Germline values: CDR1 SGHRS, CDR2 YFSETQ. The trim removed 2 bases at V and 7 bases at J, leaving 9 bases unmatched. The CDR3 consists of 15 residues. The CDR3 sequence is CASSFVAGVENIQYF. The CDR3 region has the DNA TGCGCCAGCAGCTTCGTCGCGGGAGTAGAGAACATTCAGTACTTC.

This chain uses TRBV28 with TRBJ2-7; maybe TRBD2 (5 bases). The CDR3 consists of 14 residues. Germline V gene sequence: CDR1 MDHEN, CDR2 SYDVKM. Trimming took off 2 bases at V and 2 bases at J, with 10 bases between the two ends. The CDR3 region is CASSLPTGAYEQYF. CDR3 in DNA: TGTGCCAGCAGTTTACCCACCGGGGCCTACGAGCAGTACTTC.

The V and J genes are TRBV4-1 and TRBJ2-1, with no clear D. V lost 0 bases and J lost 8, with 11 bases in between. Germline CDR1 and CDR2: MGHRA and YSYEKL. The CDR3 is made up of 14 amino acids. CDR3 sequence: CASSQELGVDEQFF. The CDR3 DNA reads TGCGCCAGCAGCCAAGAGCTTGGGGTGGATGAGCAGTTCTTC.

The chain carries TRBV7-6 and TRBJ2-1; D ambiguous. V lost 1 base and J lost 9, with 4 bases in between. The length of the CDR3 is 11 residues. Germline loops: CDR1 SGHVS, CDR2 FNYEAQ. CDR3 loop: CASSLGIEQFF. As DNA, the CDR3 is TGTGCCAGCAGCTTAGGAATTGAGCAGTTCTTC.

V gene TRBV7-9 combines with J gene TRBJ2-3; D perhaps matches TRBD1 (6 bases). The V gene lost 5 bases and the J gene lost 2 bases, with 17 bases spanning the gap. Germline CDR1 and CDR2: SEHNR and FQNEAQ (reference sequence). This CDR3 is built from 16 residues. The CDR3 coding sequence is TGTGCCAGCAGCAGCAACTACAGGGAACCCACAGATACGCAGTATTTT. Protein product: CASSSNYREPTDTQYF.

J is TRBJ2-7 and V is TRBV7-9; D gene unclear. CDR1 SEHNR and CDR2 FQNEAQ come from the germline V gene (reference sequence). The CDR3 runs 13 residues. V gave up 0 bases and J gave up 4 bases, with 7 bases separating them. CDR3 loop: CASSLAAGYEQYF. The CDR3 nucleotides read TGTGCCAGCAGCTTAGCGGCTGGGTACGAGCAGTACTTC.

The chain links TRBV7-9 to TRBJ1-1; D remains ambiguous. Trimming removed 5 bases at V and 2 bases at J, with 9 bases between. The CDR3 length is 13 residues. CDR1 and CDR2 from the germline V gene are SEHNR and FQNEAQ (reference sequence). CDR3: CASSKSHNTEAFF. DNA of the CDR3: TGTGCCAGCAGCAAGTCTCACAACACTGAAGCTTTCTTT.

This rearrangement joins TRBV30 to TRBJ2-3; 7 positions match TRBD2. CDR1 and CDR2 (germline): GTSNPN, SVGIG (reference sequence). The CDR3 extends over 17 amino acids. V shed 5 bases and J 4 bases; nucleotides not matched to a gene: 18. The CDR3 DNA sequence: TGTGCCTGGGCCGCGGCAGGTCTAGCGGAGAGGGCAGATACGCAGTATTTT. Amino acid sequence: CAWAAAGLAERADTQYF.

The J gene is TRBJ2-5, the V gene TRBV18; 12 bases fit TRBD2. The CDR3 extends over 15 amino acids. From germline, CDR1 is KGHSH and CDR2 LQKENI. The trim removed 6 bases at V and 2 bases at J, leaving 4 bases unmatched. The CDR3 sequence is CASSRTSGEQETQYF. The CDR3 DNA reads TGTGCCAGCTCGCGGACTAGCGGGGAACAAGAGACCCAGTACTTC.

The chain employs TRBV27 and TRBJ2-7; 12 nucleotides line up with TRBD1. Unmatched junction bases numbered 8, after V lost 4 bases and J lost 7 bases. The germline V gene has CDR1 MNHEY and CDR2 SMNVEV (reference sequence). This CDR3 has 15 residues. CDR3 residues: CASSSAGTGGREQYF. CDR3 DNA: TGTGCCAGCAGTTCGGCCGGGACAGGGGGCCGGGAGCAGTACTTC.

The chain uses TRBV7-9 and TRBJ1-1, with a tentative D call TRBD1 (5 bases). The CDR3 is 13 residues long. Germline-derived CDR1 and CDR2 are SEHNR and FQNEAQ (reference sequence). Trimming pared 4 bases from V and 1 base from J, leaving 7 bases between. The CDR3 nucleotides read TGTGCCAGCAGCTCCCAGGGGAACACTGAAGCTTTCTTT. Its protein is CASSSQGNTEAFF.

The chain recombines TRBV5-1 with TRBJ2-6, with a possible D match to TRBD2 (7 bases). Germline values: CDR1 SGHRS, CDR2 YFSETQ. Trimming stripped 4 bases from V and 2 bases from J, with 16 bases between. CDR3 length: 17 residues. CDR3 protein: CASSEGGSGAGANVLTF. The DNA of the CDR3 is TGCGCCAGCAGCGAGGGGGGAAGCGGGGCTGGGGCCAACGTCCTGACTTTC.

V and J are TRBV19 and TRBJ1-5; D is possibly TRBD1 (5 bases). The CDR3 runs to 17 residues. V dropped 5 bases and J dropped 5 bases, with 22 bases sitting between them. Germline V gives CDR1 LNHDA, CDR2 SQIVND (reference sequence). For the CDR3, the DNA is TGTGCCAGTAGTCTACAAACACGGCCAGGGTGGGATCAGCCCCAGCATTTT. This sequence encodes CASSLQTRPGWDQPQHF.

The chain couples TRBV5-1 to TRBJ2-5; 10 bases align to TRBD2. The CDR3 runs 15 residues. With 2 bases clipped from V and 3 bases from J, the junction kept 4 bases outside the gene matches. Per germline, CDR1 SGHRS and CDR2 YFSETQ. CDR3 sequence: CASSLLAGSEETQYF. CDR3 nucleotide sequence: TGCGCCAGCAGCTTACTAGCGGGAAGCGAAGAGACCCAGTACTTC.

The CDR3 nucleotides are TGTGCCAGCAGCTTAACGGGACTACCTCAAGAGACCCAGTACTTC. Protein: CASSLTGLPQETQYF. The chain is built from TRBV7-3 and TRBJ2-5; 7 nucleotides match TRBD2. Losses at the gene ends were 0 bases for V and 2 bases for J; bases not matched to a gene: 3. In germline, CDR1 is SGHTA, CDR2 FQGTGA. There are 15 residues in the CDR3.

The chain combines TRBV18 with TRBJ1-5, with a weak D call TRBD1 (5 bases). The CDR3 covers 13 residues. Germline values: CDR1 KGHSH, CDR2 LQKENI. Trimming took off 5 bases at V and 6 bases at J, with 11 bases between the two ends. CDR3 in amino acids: CASSSGARQPQHF. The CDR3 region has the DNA TGTGCCAGCTCAAGTGGGGCTCGTCAGCCCCAGCATTTT.

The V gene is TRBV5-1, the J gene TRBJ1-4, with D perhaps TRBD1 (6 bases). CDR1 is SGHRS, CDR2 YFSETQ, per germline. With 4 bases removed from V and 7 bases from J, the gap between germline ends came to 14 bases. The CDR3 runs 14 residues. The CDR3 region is CASSARGDGEKLFF. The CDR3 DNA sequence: TGCGCCAGCAGCGCTAGGGGGGATGGTGAAAAACTGTTTTTT.